This entry features one TCR beta chain sequence. Profiled with immunoSEQ multiplex PCR; TCRdb holds only in-frame clones, not every one. The sample has 250,000 or so clones; 65% to 90% are singletons. The CDR3 has 16 residues. The ends were cut back, 2 bases at V and 4 bases at J, with 17 bases in the middle. Germline V gene lookup returns CDR1 MGHRA and CDR2 YSYEKL. These data are taken from a study of blood T cell repertoires in COVID-19. The TCR comes from a man younger than 45 with active or convalescent COVID-19. Sequencing input: peripheral blood. This rearrangement joins TRBV4-1 to TRBJ2-5, with D possibly TRBD2 on 6 matching bases. The CDR3 DNA reads as TGCGCCAGCAGCCAACGTACGGGACTTCCTATAGAGACCCAGTACTTC. Protein product: CASSQRTGLPIETQYF.